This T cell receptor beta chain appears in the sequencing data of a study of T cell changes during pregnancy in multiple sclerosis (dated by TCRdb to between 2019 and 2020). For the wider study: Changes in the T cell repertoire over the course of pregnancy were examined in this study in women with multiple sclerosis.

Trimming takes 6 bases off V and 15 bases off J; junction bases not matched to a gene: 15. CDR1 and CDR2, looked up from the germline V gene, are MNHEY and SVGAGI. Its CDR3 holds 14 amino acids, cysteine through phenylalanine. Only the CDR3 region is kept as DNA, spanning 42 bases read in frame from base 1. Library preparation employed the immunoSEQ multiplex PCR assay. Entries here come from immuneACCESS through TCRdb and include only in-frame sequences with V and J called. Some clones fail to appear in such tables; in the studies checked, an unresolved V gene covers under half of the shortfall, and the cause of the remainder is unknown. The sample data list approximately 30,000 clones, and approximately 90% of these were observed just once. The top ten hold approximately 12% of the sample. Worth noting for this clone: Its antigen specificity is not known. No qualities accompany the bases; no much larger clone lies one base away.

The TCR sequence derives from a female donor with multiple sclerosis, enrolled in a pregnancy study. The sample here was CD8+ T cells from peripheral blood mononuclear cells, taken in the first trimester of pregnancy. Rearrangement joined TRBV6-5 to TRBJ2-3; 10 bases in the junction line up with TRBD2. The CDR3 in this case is CASRETSGFMGAYF. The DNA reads TGTGCCAGCAGGGAGACTAGCGGGTTCATGGGGGCCTATTTT.